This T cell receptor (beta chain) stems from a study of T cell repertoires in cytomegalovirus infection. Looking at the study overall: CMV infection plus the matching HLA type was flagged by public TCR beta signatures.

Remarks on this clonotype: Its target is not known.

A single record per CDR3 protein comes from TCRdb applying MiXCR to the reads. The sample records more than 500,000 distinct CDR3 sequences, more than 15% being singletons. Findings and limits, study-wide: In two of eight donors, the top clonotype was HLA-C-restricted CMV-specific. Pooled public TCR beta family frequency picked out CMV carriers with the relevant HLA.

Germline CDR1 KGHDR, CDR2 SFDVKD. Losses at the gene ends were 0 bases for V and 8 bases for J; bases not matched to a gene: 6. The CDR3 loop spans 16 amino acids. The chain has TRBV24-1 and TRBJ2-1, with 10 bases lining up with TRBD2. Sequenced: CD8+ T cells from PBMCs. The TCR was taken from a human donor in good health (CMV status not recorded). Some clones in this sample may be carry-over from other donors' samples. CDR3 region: CATSDLERGGMHEQFF. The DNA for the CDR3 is TGTGCCACCAGTGATTTGGAGCGGGGGGGCATGCATGAGCAGTTCTTC.